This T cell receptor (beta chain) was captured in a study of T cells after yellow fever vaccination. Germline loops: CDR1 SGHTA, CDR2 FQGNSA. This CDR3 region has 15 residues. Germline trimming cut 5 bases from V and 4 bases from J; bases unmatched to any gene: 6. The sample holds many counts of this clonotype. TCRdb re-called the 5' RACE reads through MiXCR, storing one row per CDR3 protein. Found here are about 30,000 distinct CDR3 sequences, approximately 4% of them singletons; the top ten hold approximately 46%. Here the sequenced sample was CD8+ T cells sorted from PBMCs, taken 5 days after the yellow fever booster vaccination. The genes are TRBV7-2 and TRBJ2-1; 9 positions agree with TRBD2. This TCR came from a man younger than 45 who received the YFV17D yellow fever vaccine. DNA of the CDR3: TGTGCCAGCAGCCATACTAGCGGGCCTTACAATGAGCAGTTCTTC. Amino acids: CASSHTSGPYNEQFF.